Each of the 27 T cell receptor beta chains below was sequenced from the same sample in a study of OX40 agonist ivuxolimab in advanced cancers. The table came from immunoSEQ multiplex PCR; TCRdb's copy has only in-frame clones and leaves some out. The sample holds roughly 80,000 clones; about 86% are singletons and the top ten take 6.6%. Sequences were derived from CD4+ or CD8+ T cells sorted from blood, sampled in a trial of the OX40 agonist ivuxolimab. These receptors originate from an adult with an advanced solid tumor such as melanoma, head and neck, liver or kidney cancer.

The sample holds a few counts of this clone. The V and J genes are TRBV18 and TRBJ1-6; TRBD1 matches 7 bases. The CDR3 is 14 amino acids. CDR1 is KGHSH, CDR2 LQKENI, per germline. V lost 4 bases, J lost 9 bases, and 6 bases stayed unmatched. CDR3: CASSRDRESSPLHF. CDR3 coding DNA: TGTGCCAGCTCACGAGACAGGGAAAGTTCACCCCTCCACTTT.

The rearrangement links TRBV6-1 to TRBJ1-1, with a possible D match to TRBD1 (6 bases). The CDR3 has 18 residues. The ends were cut back, 1 base at V and 3 bases at J, with 21 bases in the middle. Germline lookup yields CDR1 MNHNS and CDR2 SASEGT. The CDR3 protein is CASSEGLPRTYRDTEAFF. The DNA for the CDR3 is TGTGCCAGCAGTGAAGGTCTCCCCAGGACCTACAGGGACACTGAAGCTTTCTTT.

This clone appeared a few times. The genes are TRBV7-9 and TRBJ2-1, with TRBD2 identical over 8 bases. From germline, CDR1 is SEHNR and CDR2 FQNEAQ (reference sequence). Trimming at V came to 7 bases and at J to 8 bases, leaving 13 bases not matched to a gene. The CDR3 extends over 15 amino acids. In DNA form, the CDR3 reads TGTGCCAGCAACATACGACGGGAGGGCCACGATGAGCAGTTCTTC. Translating gives CASNIRREGHDEQFF.

J is TRBJ1-1 and V is TRBV9; no firm D call. CDR1 SGDLS and CDR2 YYNGEE come from the germline V gene. Deletions cut 3 bases from V and 0 bases from J, with 12 bases between. The CDR3 consists of 15 residues. The CDR3 reads CASSDRAVMNTEAFF. The CDR3 region has the DNA TGTGCCAGCAGCGATAGGGCAGTCATGAACACTGAAGCTTTCTTT. Together with reference TRBV9 and TRBJ1-1, the CDR3 gives the full variable domain: DSGVTQTPKHLITATGQRVTLRCSPRSGDLSVYWYQQSLDQGLQFLIQYYNGEERAKGNILERFSAQQFPDLHSELNLSSLELGDSALYFCASSDRAVMNTEAFFGQGTRLTVV.

V usage is TRBV6-6 and J usage is TRBJ2-7, with 12 positions matching TRBD1. The germline V gene encodes CDR1 MNHNY and CDR2 SVGAGI (reference sequence). CDR3 size: 15 residues. Trimming at V came to 5 bases and at J to 7 bases, leaving 9 bases not matched to a gene. The CDR3 bases are TGTGCCAGCAGTATGCCCGGGACAGGGGGCAGAGAGCAGTACTTC. It translates to CASSMPGTGGREQYF.

This clone was seen a few times. V usage is TRBV18 and J usage is TRBJ2-4; D is undetermined. Trimming took off 0 bases at V and 5 bases at J, with 5 bases between the two ends. The CDR3 length is 13 residues. Looked up from germline, CDR1 is KGHSH and CDR2 is LQKENI. This CDR3 is CASSPPDQNIQYF. The CDR3 nucleotides are TGTGCCAGCTCACCACCGGATCAAAACATTCAGTACTTC.

The chain is built from TRBV4-3 and TRBJ2-1; D uncertain. The CDR3 sequence is 14 residues long. The V gene lost 1 base and the J gene lost 3 bases, with 7 bases spanning the gap. From germline, CDR1 is LGHNA and CDR2 YSLEER. This CDR3 is CASSQVHGYNEQFF. CDR3 DNA: TGCGCCAGCAGCCAAGTACACGGCTACAATGAGCAGTTCTTC.

This clone was observed a handful of times. Other DNA sequences within the sample encode an identical CDR3. This chain links TRBV28 with TRBJ2-7, with 8 nucleotides matching TRBD1. The CDR3 is made up of 13 amino acids. Trimming at V came to 6 bases and at J to 2 bases, leaving 3 bases not matched to a gene. Germline CDR1 MDHEN, CDR2 SYDVKM. This CDR3 is CASRQQGAYEQYF. Written as DNA, the CDR3 is TGTGCCAGCAGACAACAGGGGGCCTACGAGCAGTACTTC.

This clone came up a few times. The chain carries TRBV13 and TRBJ1-5; TRBD1 might be the D (5 bases). This CDR3 spans 14 amino acids. The germline CDR1 and CDR2 sequences are PRHDT and FYEKMQ (reference sequence). V was trimmed by 3 bases and J by 8 bases, leaving 14 bases between them. Here the CDR3 reads CASSLAGNDKPQHF. The CDR3 nucleotides are TGTGCCAGCAGCTTGGCAGGGAACGATAAGCCCCAGCATTTT.

This clone has a handful of counts. V gene TRBV19 combines with J gene TRBJ1-6; weak D call: TRBD1 (6 bases). From germline, CDR1 is LNHDA and CDR2 SQIVND (reference sequence). The CDR3 totals 14 residues. Trimming stripped 3 bases from V and 9 bases from J, with 12 bases between. The CDR3 nucleotides are TGTGCCAGTAGTATTCGACAGGCTGGTTCACCCCTCCACTTT. It yields the protein CASSIRQAGSPLHF. The entire variable domain, with the rest obtained from reference TRBV19 and TRBJ1-6, is as follows: DGGITQSPKYLFRKEGQNVTLSCEQNLNHDAMYWYRQDPGQGLRLIYYSQIVNDFQKGDIAEGYSVSREKKESFPLTVTSAQKNPTAFYLCASSIRQAGSPLHFGNGTRLTVT.

The chain links TRBV10-3 to TRBJ1-5; unclear D gene. Trimming cost V 3 bases and J 4 bases, with 19 bases left between them. CDR3 length: 17 amino acids. Germline CDR1 and CDR2: ENHRY and SYGVKD. CDR3 residues: CAISDSPRGGLNQPQHF. The CDR3 nucleotides read TGTGCCATCAGTGACTCCCCCCGGGGTGGGTTGAATCAGCCCCAGCATTTT.

Remarks on this clone: At one end the junction does not follow the germline gene, possibly because of a read error. This chain links TRBV6-1 with TRBJ1-5, with unresolved D. CDR1 MNHNS and CDR2 SASEGT come from the germline V gene. The CDR3 covers 14 residues. The CDR3 bases are TGTACCAGCCTAGAGGTCCTTAGCAATCAGCCCCAGCATTTT. Translation gives CTSLEVLSNQPQHF.

The CDR3 sequence is CASNGAGALLETQYF. The CDR3 nucleotides read TGTGCCAGCAACGGGGCGGGGGCCCTTTTGGAGACCCAGTACTTC. The chain has TRBV11-2 and TRBJ2-5; tentative D call: TRBD2 (7 bases). Germline V gene sequence: CDR1 SGHAT, CDR2 FQNNGV. This CDR3 has 15 amino acids. V lost 7 bases and J lost 5, with 20 bases in between.

In this sample, this clone turned up a few times. V usage is TRBV10-1 and J usage is TRBJ2-7; D is perhaps TRBD2 (5 bases). CDR1 is WNHNN, CDR2 SYGVQD, per germline (reference sequence). V lost 2 bases and J lost 3, with 17 bases in between. This CDR3 region has 16 residues. The CDR3 sequence is CASSEVGSFGDYEQYF. In DNA form, the CDR3 reads TGCGCCAGCAGTGAGGTCGGGTCCTTCGGGGACTACGAGCAGTACTTC.

The V call is TRBV5-6, the J call TRBJ1-1; TRBD1 agrees at 10 bases. The CDR3 length is 17 residues. V lost 0 bases and J lost 5; bases outside the gene matches: 10. Per germline, CDR1 SGHDT and CDR2 YYEEEE. CDR3 in DNA: TGTGCCAGCAGCTTGGGACCGGGACAGGGGTTTTTGACTGAAGCTTTCTTT. Its protein is CASSLGPGQGFLTEAFF.

The CDR3 nucleotides read TGTGCCAGTTCGGACAGGGGCCGAAGAGGGGGCACCGGGGAGCTGTTTTTT. It specifies CASSDRGRRGGTGELFF. The chain carries TRBV19 and TRBJ2-2; 9 nucleotides line up with TRBD1. The junction had 14 bases not matched to a gene; V was cut back by 8 bases and J by 4 bases. CDR3 size: 17 residues. Germline CDR1 and CDR2: LNHDA and SQIVND (reference sequence).

DNA of the CDR3: TGTGCCAGCAGTTTATCGTTCGGGGGACGGGACTATGGCTACACCTTC. Amino acid sequence: CASSLSFGGRDYGYTF. V is TRBV27 and J is TRBJ1-2; TRBD1 might be the D (5 bases). V was shortened by 0 bases and J by 3 bases, with 14 bases between the two germline ends. CDR3 length: 16 residues. Germline values: CDR1 MNHEY, CDR2 SMNVEV (reference sequence).

The V gene is TRBV28, the J gene TRBJ2-2; D unclear. Germline V gene sequence: CDR1 MDHEN, CDR2 SYDVKM. The V and J ends lost 6 bases and 5 bases respectively, with 19 bases between them. The CDR3 has 16 residues. The CDR3 DNA sequence: TGTGCCAGCAGCCATACGACTCCCTCGGTAACCGGGGAGCTGTTTTTT. It translates to CASSHTTPSVTGELFF.

This sequence joins TRBV27 and TRBJ2-5; D possibly corresponds to TRBD2 (6 bases). The germline V and J ends were trimmed by 5 bases and 1 base, with 14 bases remaining between them. This CDR3 has 15 residues. Germline CDR1 and CDR2: MNHEY and SMNVEV (reference sequence). In nucleotides, the CDR3 is TGTGCCAGCAGTACGACAAGGGACTTCCAAGAGACCCAGTACTTC. It codes for CASSTTRDFQETQYF.

The V call is TRBV5-8, the J call TRBJ2-3, with no clear D. V lost 2 bases and J 3 bases, leaving 4 bases between the germline ends. CDR3 size: 12 residues. The germline CDR1 and CDR2 sequences are SGHTS and YDEGEE. As DNA, the CDR3 is TGTGCCAGCAGCTTTAGGACAGATACGCAGTATTTT. It encodes CASSFRTDTQYF.

This chain connects TRBV19 to TRBJ2-6, with 8 bases lining up with TRBD1. From germline, CDR1 is LNHDA and CDR2 SQIVND (reference sequence). The J segment lost 3 bases and the V segment lost 7 bases, leaving 5 bases of the junction unmatched. This CDR3 contains 15 residues. CDR3 bases: TGTGCCAGTAACGGCAGGGGGCTTGGGGCCAACGTCCTGACTTTC. This sequence encodes CASNGRGLGANVLTF.

The chain links TRBV19 to TRBJ2-2; weak D call: TRBD2 (6 bases). CDR1 is LNHDA, CDR2 SQIVND, per germline (reference sequence). The CDR3 spans 14 residues. The V gene lost 6 bases and the J gene lost 7 bases, with 15 bases spanning the gap. Written as DNA, the CDR3 is TGTGCCAGTAGAATCGGCGGGAAAGTCGGGGAGCTGTTTTTT. This translates into CASRIGGKVGELFF. Drawing the rest from reference TRBV19 and TRBJ2-2, the complete variable domain is DGGITQSPKYLFRKEGQNVTLSCEQNLNHDAMYWYRQDPGQGLRLIYYSQIVNDFQKGDIAEGYSVSREKKESFPLTVTSAQKNPTAFYLCASRIGGKVGELFFGEGSRLTVL.

The rearrangement joins TRBV7-3 to TRBJ2-3; D uncertain. The CDR3 spans 14 residues. Germline V gene lookup returns CDR1 SGHTA and CDR2 FQGTGA. Trimming removed 1 base at V and 3 bases at J, with 8 bases between. The CDR3 loop is CASSLSSLTDTQYF. DNA of the CDR3: TGTGCCAGCAGCTTAAGTAGCCTAACAGATACGCAGTATTTT.

This chain joins TRBV29-1 and TRBJ1-6; 9 bases agree with TRBD1. Unmatched junction bases numbered 0, after V lost 4 bases and J lost 5 bases. The CDR3 spans 13 residues. Germline CDR1 reads SQVTM; CDR2 reads ANQGSEA. The CDR3 reads CSVGTGDNSPLHF. The DNA of the CDR3 is TGCAGCGTTGGGACAGGGGATAATTCACCCCTCCACTTT. Full variable domain (rest looked up from reference TRBV29-1 and TRBJ1-6): SAVISQKPSRDICQRGTSLTIQCQVDSQVTMMFWYRQQPGQSLTLIATANQGSEATYESGFVIDKFPISRPNLTFSTLTVSNMSPEDSSIYLCSVGTGDNSPLHFGNGTRLTVT.

V usage is TRBV25-1 and J usage is TRBJ2-5; 9 bases fit TRBD1. This CDR3 spans 15 amino acids. V lost 4 bases, J lost 5 bases, and 8 bases stayed unmatched. CDR1 and CDR2 (germline): MGHDK, SYGVNS. The CDR3 here is CASSVYRGRQETQYF. The CDR3 coding sequence is TGTGCCAGCAGTGTCTACAGGGGGCGCCAGGAGACCCAGTACTTC.

The chain couples TRBV7-9 to TRBJ1-5; D is perhaps TRBD1 (5 bases). Germline CDR1 is SEHNR and CDR2 is FQNEAQ (reference sequence). The CDR3 runs to 14 residues. Deletions cut 2 bases from V and 4 bases from J, with 9 bases between. The CDR3: CASSLWPGNQPQHF. The DNA for the CDR3 is TGTGCCAGCAGCTTATGGCCAGGGAATCAGCCCCAGCATTTT.

In DNA, the CDR3 is TGTGCCAGCAGCTTAGGGCTAGCGGGAGTATACTACGAGCAGTACTTC. This sequence encodes CASSLGLAGVYYEQYF. This sequence joins TRBV7-8 and TRBJ2-7; 10 nucleotides line up with TRBD2. The CDR3 has 16 amino acids. J was trimmed by 3 bases and V by 1 base; bases with no gene match: 6. Germline-derived CDR1 and CDR2 are SGHVS and FQNEAQ.